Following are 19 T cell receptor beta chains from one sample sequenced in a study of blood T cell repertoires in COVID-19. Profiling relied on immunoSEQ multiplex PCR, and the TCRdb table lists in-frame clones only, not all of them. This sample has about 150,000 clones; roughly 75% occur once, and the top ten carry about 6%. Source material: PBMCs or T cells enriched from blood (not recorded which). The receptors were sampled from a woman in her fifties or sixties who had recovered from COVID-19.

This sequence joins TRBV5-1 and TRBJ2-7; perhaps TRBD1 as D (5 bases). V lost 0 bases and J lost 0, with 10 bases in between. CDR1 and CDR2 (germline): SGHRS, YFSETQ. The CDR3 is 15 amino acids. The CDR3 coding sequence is TGCGCCAGCAGCTTGGGTGCAGGGCTCTCCTACGAGCAGTACTTC. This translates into CASSLGAGLSYEQYF.

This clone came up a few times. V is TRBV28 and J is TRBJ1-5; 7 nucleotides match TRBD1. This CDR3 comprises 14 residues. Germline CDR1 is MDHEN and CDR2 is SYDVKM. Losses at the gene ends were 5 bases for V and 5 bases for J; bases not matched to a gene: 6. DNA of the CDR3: TGTGCCAGCAGTACGGGACAGCGTGATCAGCCCCAGCATTTT. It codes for CASSTGQRDQPQHF.

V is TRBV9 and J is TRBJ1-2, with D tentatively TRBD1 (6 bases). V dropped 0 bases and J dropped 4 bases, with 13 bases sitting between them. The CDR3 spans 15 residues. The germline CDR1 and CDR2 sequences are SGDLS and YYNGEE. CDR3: CASSVDLAGAYGYTF. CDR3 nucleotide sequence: TGTGCCAGCAGCGTAGATTTGGCAGGGGCCTATGGCTACACCTTC.

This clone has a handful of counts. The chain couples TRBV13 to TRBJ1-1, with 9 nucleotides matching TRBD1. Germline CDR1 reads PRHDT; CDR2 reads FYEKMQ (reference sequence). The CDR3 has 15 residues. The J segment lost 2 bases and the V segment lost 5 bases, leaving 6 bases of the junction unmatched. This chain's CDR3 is CASSLPTGGNTEAFF. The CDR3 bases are TGTGCCAGCAGCCTCCCGACAGGGGGTAACACTGAAGCTTTCTTT.

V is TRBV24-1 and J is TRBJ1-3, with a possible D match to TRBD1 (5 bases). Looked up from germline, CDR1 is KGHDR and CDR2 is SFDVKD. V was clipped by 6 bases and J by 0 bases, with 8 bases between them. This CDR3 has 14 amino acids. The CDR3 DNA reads TGTGCCACCAGTCCAGGGCCCTCTGGAAACACCATATATTTT. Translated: CATSPGPSGNTIYF.

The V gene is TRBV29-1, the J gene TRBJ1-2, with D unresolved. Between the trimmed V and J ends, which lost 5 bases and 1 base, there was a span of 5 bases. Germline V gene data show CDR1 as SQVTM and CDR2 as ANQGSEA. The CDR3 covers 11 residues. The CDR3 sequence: CSVRSNYGYTF. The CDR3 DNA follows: TGCAGCGTTAGGAGTAACTATGGCTACACCTTC.

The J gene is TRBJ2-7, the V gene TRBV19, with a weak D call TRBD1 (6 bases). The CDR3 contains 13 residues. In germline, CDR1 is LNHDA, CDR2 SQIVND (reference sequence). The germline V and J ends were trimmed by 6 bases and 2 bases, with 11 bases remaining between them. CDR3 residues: CASSPGVPYEQYF. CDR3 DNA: TGTGCCAGTAGCCCAGGGGTCCCCTACGAGCAGTACTTC.

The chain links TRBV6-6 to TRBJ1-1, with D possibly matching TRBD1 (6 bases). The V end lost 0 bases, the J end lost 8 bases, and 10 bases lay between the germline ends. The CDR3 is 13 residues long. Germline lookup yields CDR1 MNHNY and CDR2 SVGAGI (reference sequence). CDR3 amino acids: CASSYSGQTEAFF. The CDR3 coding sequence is TGTGCCAGCAGTTACTCCGGACAGACCGAAGCTTTCTTT.

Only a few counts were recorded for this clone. The CDR3 DNA reads TGTGCCAGTAGGATCGGGAAGGGACAGCCCCAGCATTTT. It specifies CASRIGKGQPQHF. J is TRBJ1-5 and V is TRBV19, with D hard to call. CDR1 LNHDA and CDR2 SQIVND come from the germline V gene (reference sequence). The germline V and J ends were trimmed by 6 bases and 7 bases, with 13 bases remaining between them. The CDR3 is 13 amino acids.

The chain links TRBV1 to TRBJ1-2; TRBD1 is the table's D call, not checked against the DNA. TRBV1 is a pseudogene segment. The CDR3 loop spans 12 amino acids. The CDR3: CTTAPDRVGYTF. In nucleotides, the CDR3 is TGCACCACCGCACCTGACAGGGTTGGCTACACCTTC.

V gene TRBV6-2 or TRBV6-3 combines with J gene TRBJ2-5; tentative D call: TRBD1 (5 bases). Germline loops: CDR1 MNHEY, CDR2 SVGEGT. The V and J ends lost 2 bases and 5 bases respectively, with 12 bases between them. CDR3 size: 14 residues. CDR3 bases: TGTGCCAGCAGTTACGGGGCTACTCAGGAGACCCAGTACTTC. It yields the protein CASSYGATQETQYF.

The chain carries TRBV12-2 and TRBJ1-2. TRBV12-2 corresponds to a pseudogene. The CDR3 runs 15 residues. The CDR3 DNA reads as TGTGTCCCCCCGGGCCCCCGGGATGGAAACTATGGCTACACCTTC. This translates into CVPPGPRDGNYGYTF.

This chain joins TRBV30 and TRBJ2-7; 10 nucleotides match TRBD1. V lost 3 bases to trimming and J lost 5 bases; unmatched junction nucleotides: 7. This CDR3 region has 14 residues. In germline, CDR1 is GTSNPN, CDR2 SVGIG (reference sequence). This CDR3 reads CAWSHGQGDNEQYF. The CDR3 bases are TGTGCCTGGAGCCATGGACAGGGGGACAACGAGCAGTACTTC. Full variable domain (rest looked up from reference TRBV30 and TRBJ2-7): SQTIHQWPATLVQPVGSPLSLECTVEGTSNPNLYWYRQAAGRGLQLLFYSVGIGQISSEVPQNLSASRPQDRQFILSSKKLLLSDSGFYLCAWSHGQGDNEQYFGPGTRLTVT.

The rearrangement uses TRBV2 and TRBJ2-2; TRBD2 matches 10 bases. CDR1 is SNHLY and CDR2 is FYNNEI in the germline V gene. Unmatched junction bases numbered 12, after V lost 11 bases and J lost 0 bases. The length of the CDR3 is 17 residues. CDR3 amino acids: CACQSSGGRANTGELFF. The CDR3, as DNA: TGTGCCTGCCAATCTAGCGGGGGACGAGCGAACACCGGGGAGCTGTTTTTT.

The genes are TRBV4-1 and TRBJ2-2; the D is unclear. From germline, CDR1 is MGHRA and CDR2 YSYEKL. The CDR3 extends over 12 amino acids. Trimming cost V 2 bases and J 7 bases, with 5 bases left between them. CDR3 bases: TGCGCCAGCAGCCAATTAAACGGGGAGCTGTTTTTT. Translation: CASSQLNGELFF.

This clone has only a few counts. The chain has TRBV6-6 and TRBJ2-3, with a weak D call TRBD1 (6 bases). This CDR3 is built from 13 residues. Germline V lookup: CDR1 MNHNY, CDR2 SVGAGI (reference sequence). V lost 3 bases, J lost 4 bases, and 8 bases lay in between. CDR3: CASSYYRADTQYF. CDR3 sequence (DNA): TGTGCCAGCAGTTATTACAGGGCAGATACGCAGTATTTT.

The CDR3, as DNA: TGTGCCAACGTCCCGAGGGCCGGACAGCTTGAAGCTTTCTTT. Its translation is CANVPRAGQLEAFF. The chain uses TRBV2 and TRBJ1-1, with D tentatively TRBD1 (6 bases). Deletions cut 10 bases from V and 7 bases from J, with 22 bases between. Germline V gives CDR1 SNHLY, CDR2 FYNNEI. CDR3 length equals 14 residues.

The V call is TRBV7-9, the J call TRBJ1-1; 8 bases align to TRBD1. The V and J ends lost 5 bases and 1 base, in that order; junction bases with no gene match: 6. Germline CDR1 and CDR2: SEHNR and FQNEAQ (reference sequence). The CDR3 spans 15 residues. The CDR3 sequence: CASSGTGDWNTEAFF. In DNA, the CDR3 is TGTGCCAGCAGCGGGACAGGCGACTGGAACACTGAAGCTTTCTTT.

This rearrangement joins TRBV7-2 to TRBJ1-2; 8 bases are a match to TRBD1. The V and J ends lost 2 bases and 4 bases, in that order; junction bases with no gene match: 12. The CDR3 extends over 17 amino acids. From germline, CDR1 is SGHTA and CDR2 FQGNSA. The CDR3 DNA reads TGTGCCAGCAGCTTAACAGGGGGAAGTGGGGAAGCCTATGGCTACACCTTC. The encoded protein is CASSLTGGSGEAYGYTF.